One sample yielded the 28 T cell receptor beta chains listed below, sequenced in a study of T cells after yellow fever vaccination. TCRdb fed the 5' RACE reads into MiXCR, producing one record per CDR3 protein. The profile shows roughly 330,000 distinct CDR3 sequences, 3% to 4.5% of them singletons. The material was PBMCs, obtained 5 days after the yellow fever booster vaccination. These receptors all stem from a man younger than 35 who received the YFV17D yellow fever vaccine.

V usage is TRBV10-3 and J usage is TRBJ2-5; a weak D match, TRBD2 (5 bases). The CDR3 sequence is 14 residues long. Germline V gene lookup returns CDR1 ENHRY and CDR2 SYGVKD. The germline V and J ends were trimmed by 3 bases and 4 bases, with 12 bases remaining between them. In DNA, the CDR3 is TGTGCCATCAGTGAATCGCTAGCCCCAGAGACCCAGTACTTC. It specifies CAISESLAPETQYF.

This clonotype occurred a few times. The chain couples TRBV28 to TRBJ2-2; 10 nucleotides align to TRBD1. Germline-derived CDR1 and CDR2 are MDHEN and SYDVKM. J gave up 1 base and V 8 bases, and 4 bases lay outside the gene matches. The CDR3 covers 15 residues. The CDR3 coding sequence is TGTGCCAGCGGGACAGGGGCTGAGAACACCGGGGAGCTGTTTTTT. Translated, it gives CASGTGAENTGELFF.

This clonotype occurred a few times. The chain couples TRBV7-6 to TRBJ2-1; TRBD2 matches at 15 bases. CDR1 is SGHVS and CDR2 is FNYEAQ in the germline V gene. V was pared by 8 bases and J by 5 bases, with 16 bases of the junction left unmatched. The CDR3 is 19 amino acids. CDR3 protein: CASGLGTSGGLGVNNEQFF. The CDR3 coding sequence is TGTGCCAGCGGGCTCGGGACTAGCGGGGGGCTCGGAGTAAACAATGAGCAGTTCTTC.

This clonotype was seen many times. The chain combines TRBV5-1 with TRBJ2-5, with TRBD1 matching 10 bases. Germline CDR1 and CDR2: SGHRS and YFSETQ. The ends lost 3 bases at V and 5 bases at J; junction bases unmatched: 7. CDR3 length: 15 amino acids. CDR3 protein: CASSSRQGAGETQYF. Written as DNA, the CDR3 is TGCGCCAGCAGCTCTAGACAGGGGGCCGGGGAGACCCAGTACTTC. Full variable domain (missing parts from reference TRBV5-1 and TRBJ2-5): KAGVTQTPRYLIKTRGQQVTLSCSPISGHRSVSWYQQTPGQGLQFLFEYFSETQRNKGNFPGRFSGRQFSNSRSEMNVSTLELGDSALYLCASSSRQGAGETQYFGPGTRLLVL.

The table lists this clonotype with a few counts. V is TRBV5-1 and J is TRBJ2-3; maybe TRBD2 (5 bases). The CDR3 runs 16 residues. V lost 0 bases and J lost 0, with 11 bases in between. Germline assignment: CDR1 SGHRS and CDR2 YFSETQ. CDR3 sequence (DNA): TGCGCCAGCAGCTTGGCCAGCGGAATGAGCACAGATACGCAGTATTTT. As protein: CASSLASGMSTDTQYF.

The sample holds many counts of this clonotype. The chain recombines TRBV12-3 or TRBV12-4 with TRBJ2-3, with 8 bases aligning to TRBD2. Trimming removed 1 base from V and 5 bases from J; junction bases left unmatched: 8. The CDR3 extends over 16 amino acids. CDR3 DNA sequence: TGTGCCAGCAGTTTAGTACTAGCGGTTTATTTAGATACGCAGTATTTT. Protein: CASSLVLAVYLDTQYF.

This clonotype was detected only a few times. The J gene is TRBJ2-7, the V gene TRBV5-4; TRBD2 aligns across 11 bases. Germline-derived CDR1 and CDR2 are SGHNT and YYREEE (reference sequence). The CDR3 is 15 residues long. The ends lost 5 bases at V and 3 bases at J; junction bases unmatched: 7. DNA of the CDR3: TGTGCCAGCAGTCGTAGCGGGGGGGATTACTACGAGCAGTACGTC. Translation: CASSRSGGDYYEQYV.

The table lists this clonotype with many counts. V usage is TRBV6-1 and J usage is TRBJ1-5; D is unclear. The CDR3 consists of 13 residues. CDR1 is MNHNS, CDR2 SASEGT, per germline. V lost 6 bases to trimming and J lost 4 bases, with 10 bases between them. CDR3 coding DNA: TGTGCCAGCAGAGAGGGAGTGAATCAGCCCCAGCATTTT. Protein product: CASREGVNQPQHF.

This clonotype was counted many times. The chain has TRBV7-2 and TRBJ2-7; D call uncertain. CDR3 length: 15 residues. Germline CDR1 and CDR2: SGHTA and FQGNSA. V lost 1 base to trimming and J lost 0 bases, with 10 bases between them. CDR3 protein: CASSLVAVDSYEQYF. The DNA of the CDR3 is TGTGCCAGCAGCTTAGTTGCGGTGGACTCCTACGAGCAGTACTTC.

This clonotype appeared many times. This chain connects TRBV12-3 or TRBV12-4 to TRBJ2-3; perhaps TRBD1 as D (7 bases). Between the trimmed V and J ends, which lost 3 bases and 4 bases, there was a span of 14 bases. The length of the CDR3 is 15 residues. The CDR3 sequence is CASSFGAGQSDTQYF. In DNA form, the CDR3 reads TGTGCCAGCAGTTTTGGTGCGGGACAGTCAGATACGCAGTATTTT.

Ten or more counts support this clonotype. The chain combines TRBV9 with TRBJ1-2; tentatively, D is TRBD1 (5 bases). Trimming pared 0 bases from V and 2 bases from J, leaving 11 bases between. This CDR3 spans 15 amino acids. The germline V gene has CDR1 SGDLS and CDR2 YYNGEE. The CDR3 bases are TGTGCCAGCAGCGTAGACAGAAGGGGAAACTATGGCTACACCTTC. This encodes CASSVDRRGNYGYTF.

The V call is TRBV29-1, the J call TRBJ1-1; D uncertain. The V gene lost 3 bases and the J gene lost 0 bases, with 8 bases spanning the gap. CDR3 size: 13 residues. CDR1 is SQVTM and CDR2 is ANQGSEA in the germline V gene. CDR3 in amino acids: CSVELGMNTEAFF. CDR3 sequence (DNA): TGCAGCGTTGAGCTGGGGATGAACACTGAAGCTTTCTTT.

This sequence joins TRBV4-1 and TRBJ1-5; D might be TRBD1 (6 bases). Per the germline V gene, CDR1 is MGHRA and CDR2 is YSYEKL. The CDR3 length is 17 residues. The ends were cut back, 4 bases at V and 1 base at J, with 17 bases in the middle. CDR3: CASSPEPTGLSNQPQHF. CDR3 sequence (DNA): TGCGCCAGCAGCCCAGAACCTACAGGGCTAAGCAATCAGCCCCAGCATTTT.

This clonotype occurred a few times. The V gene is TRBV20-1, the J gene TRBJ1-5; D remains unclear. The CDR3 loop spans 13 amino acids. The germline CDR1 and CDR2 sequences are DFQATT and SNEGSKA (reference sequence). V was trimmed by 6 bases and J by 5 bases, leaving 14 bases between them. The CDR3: CSALDKIDQPQHF. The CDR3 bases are TGCAGTGCCCTAGACAAAATTGATCAGCCCCAGCATTTT.

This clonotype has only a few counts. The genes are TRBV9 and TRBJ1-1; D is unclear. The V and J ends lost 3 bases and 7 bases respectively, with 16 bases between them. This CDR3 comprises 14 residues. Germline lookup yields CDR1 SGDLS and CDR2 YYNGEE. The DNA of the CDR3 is TGTGCCAGCAGCGCTAGCTCTTATGACGGTGAAGCTTTCTTT. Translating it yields CASSASSYDGEAFF.

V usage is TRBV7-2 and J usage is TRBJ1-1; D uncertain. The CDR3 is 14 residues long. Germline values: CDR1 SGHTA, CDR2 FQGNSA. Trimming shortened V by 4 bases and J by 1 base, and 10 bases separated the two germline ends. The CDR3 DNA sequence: TGTGCCAGCAGCTGGTTACGGCCGAACACTGAAGCTTTCTTT. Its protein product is CASSWLRPNTEAFF.

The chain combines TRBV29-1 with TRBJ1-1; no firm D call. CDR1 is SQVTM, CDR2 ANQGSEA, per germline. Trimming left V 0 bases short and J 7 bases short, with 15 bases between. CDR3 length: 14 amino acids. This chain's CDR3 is CSVEDRHSVGEAFF. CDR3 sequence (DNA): TGCAGCGTTGAAGATCGGCATTCCGTTGGTGAAGCTTTCTTT.

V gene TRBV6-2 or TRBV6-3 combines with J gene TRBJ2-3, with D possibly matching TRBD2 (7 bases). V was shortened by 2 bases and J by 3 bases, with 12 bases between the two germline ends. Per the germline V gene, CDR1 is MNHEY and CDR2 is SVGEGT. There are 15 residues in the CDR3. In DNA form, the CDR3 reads TGTGCCAGCAGTTACGCTCGGGGGGCAACAGATACGCAGTATTTT. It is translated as CASSYARGATDTQYF.

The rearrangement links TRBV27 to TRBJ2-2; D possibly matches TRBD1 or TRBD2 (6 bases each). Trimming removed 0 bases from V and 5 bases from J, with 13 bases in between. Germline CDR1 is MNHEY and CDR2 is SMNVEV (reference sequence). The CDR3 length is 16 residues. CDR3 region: CASSLSIRGRTGELFF. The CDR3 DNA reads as TGTGCCAGCAGTTTATCAATCCGGGGGCGAACCGGGGAGCTGTTTTTT.

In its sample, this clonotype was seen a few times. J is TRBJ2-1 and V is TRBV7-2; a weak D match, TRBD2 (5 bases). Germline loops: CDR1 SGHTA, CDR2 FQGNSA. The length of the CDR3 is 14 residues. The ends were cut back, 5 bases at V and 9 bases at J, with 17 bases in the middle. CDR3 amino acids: CASSPDGVRGEQFF. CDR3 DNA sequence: TGTGCCAGCAGCCCAGACGGGGTACGAGGTGAGCAGTTCTTC.

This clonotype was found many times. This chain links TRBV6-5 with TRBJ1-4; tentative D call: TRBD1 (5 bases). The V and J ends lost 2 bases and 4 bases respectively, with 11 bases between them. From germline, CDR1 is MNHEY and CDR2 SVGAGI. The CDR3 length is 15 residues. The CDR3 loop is CASSYVGGYNEKLFF. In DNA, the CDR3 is TGTGCCAGCAGTTACGTTGGGGGGTATAATGAAAAACTGTTTTTT.

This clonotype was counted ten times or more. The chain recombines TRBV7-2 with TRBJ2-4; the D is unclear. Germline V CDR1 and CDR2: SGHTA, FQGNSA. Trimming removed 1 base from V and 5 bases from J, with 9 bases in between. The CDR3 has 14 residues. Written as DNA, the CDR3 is TGTGCCAGCAGCTTAGTGGCGGCACAAAACATTCAGTACTTC. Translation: CASSLVAAQNIQYF.

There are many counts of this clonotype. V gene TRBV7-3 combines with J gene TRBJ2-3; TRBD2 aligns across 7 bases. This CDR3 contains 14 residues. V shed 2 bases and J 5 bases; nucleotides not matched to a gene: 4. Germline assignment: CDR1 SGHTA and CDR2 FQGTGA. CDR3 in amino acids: CASSLSGGGDTQYF. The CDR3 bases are TGTGCCAGCAGCTTATCGGGCGGGGGAGATACGCAGTATTTT.

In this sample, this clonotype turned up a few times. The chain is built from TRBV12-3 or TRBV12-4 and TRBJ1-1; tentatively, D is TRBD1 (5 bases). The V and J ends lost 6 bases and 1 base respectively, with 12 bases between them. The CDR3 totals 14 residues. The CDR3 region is CASSWGGKNTEAFF. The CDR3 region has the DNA TGTGCCAGCAGCTGGGGGGGGAAGAACACTGAAGCTTTCTTT.

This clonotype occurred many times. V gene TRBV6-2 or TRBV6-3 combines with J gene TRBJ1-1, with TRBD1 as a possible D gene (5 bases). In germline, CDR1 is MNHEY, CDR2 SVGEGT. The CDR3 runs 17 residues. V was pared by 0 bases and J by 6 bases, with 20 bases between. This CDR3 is CASSYSPVGPPWAEAFF. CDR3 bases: TGTGCCAGCAGTTACTCCCCCGTGGGGCCACCCTGGGCTGAAGCTTTCTTT.

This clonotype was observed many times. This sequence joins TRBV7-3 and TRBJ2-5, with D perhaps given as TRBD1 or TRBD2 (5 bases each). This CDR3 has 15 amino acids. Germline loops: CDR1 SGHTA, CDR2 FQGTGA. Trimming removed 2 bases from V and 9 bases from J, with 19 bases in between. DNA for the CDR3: TGTGCCAGCAGCTTAGACGGACACCTAGCTTCCCCCCAGTACTTC. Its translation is CASSLDGHLASPQYF.

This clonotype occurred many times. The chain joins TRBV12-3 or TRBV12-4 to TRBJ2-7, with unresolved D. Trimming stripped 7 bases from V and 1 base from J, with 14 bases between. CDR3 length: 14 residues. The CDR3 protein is CASIPAGQSYEQYF. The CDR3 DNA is TGTGCCAGCATCCCTGCTGGGCAGTCCTACGAGCAGTACTTC.

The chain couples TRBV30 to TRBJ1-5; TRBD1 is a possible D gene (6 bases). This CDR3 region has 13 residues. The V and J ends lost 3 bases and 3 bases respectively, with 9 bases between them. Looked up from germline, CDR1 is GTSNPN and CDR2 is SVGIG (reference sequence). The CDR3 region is CAWSDRFNQPQHF. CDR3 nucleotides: TGTGCCTGGAGCGACAGGTTCAATCAGCCCCAGCATTTT. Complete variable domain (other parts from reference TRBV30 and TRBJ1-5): SQTIHQWPATLVQPVGSPLSLECTVEGTSNPNLYWYRQAAGRGLQLLFYSVGIGQISSEVPQNLSASRPQDRQFILSSKKLLLSDSGFYLCAWSDRFNQPQHFGDGTRLSIL.